The entry that follows covers one T cell receptor (beta chain) sequence. It has no known antigen specificity. It has no much larger one-base neighbor in the sample; base qualities were not kept. Receptor libraries were prepared by the immunoSEQ multiplex PCR assay. For the multiplex PCR, a mixture combining 60 forward primers for TCR Vbeta segments and 13 reverse primers for TCR Jbeta segments was used. A multiplex PCR assay on genomic DNA amplified the CDR3 region of rearranged TCR beta genes. On the Illumina HiSeq System, the amplified TCR beta libraries were sequenced as 87-base-pair reads. The study's processing was this. A later analysis counted approximately 84 million unique TCR beta chains across the 666 repertoires, and roughly 10 million of these chains were shared by at least two donors. A nearest-neighbor algorithm error-corrected the raw reads and collapsed the reads into unique sequences, merging closely related sequences to remove PCR and sequencing errors. To assign V, D and J gene segments, CDR3 sequences were aligned to IMGT reference sequences. Each retained sequence needed at least a six-nucleotide match to both a V gene segment and a J gene segment. A rearrangement counted as productive if the CDR3 had no stop codons and remained in frame with V and J, and every other rearrangement counted as non-productive. Following IMGT convention, CDR3 was defined as the stretch from the second conserved V-encoded cysteine up to the conserved J-encoded phenylalanine. Sequences without an unambiguous match to a single V gene segment were excluded from the earlier analysis of 450 to 750 of the donors. An earlier analysis of several hundred of the donors called V segments functional above 56.7% productive rearrangements and segregating when the between-donor standard deviation exceeded 5%. A statistical classification framework was developed to diagnose cytomegalovirus status using the catalog of TCR beta chain sequences. In a later analysis, TCR nucleotide sequences were compared against IMGT/GENE-DB human TR gene sequences so that V and J genes could be assigned. The TCRdist pipeline was used in a later analysis to assign CDR3 sequences and most-parsimonious VDJ recombination scenarios. A later analysis defined each TCR beta chain by its CDR3 amino acid sequence plus V-gene family, and excluded reads lacking a unique V-gene family. A later analysis removed 592 highly shared, low-generation-probability nucleotide sequences to deal with suspected cross-contamination and a sequencing artifact. In a later analysis, a clonal expansion index for each public chain was calculated from normalized within-repertoire ranks of inferred template counts. In a later analysis, generation probabilities were computed using a VDJ recombination model fitted to out-of-frame rearrangements, and the results were checked against IGoR. A later analysis scored TCR-TCR, TCR-HLA and TCR-CMV co-occurrence with hypergeometric tests, applying a repertoire-size bias correction to TCR pairs. In a later analysis, false discovery rates were estimated by permuting HLA or CMV assignments 20 times. In a later analysis, co-occurring TCRs were grouped using DBSCAN, and TCRdist sequence similarity was added for clustering within HLA-allele-positive subsets. Co-occurrence clustering excluded repertoires with fewer than 30,000 or more than 120,000 public chains, plus five with anomalous nucleotide sharing. TCRdb's version of the immuneACCESS table is confined to in-frame rearrangements and falls short of the full clone set. An unresolved V gene accounts for under half of the shortfall where checked; the remainder is of unknown origin. That table is the source of V, J and clone size, and D and trimming were worked out from the DNA. The sample table lists 180,000 or so clones, about 62% of them with a count of one. Around 3.2% of the sample belongs to the ten largest clones.

The source of the sample is a study of cytomegalovirus exposure and HLA in healthy donors (dated by TCRdb to about 2017). Regarding the study in general: In an earlier analysis of roughly 500 of the donors, 250 to 350 Gb of sequence data and roughly 100 million unique TCR beta sequences from some 170 million T cells were reported. An early release that covered around 590 HLA-typed donors contained about 300 gigabases of sequencing data and 85 million to 100 million unique TCR sequences. Among the approximately 420 genotyped donors, more than 70% belonged to the genetic ancestry cluster associated with self-reported Caucasian donors. The study was designed to test whether signatures of past pathogen exposure could be identified by cataloging public T cell receptors. The study used immunosequencing to profile the T cell repertoires of several hundred subjects and linked those repertoires to cytomegalovirus serostatus. In addition to the first cohort of 650 to 800 subjects, a separate validation cohort of approximately 130 different subjects was used. To predict cytomegalovirus infection status, the study brought together high-throughput TCR immunosequencing, statistical association of individual TCRs with disease status, and machine learning. A later analysis re-analyzed previously published TCR beta repertoires from approximately 670 donors and added high-resolution HLA genotyping to study TCR occurrence patterns. In the later analysis, no new phenotypic data were used to find candidate immune exposures; instead, reliance was placed on TCR beta sequences and their occurrence across donors. An earlier analysis of approximately 500 of the donors applied high-throughput TCR beta sequencing to assess whether each TCR beta V gene segment acted as functional or pseudogenic. Donor age, sex, ethnicity and CMV serostatus were compiled alongside the repertoire data. Genome-wide SNP genotypes for about 65% of the 666 donors were used in a later genetic analysis, which treated that subset as a discovery cohort. All discovery cohort repertoires had been generated on a single sequencing platform. Both class I and class II loci were covered by HLA typing, at four-digit resolution. Typing coverage varied by locus: roughly 629-630 donors for A, B, C, DRB1 and DQB1; some 520 for DQA1; nearly 610 for DPA1; 450 to 480 for DPB1. Five DR-DQ haplotypes were handled as single units for association and clustering, since linkage in the cohort was strong. On average, around 240,000 unique TCR beta nucleotide sequences were sequenced per donor among about 400 genotyped donors of the cohort, with about 17% of those sequences being non-productive. General study outcomes and caveats: When HLA alleles, especially DR and DQ, strongly co-occurred, attributing TCR associations to individual alleles was difficult. The cohort was sequenced for TCR beta chains only, and without alpha or paired-chain data the features that could be detected were limited. The 87-base-pair reads could not distinguish some IMGT-functional V segments, including TRBV6-2 and TRBV6-3, so those segments were excluded. Because counts were too low, roughly 16 rarely observed V segments, including chromosome 9 orphons, were excluded from the earlier analysis of 587 of the donors. A later analysis found that HLA-associated TCR beta chains were more clonally expanded and had lower generation probabilities than equally common non-associated chains. The authors suggested that the approach could potentially be extended to other disease states and immunological phenotypes. Cytomegalovirus status was reported to be diagnosed by the classifier with high specificity and sensitivity in both the original and validation cohorts. Most TCR sequences were observed very rarely across donors, whereas some public TCRs were present in many individuals. A later analysis found that most CMV-associated TCR beta chains appeared HLA-restricted, with HLA associations seemingly driven largely by CMV exposure. The study gave a list of 150 to 200 TCR beta chains associated with cytomegalovirus. Presence/absence analyses assumed roughly uniform sequencing depth across donors, an assumption that may not hold. In a later genetic analysis, a missense DCLRE1C variant was associated with V-gene and J-gene trimming of TCR beta chains, and the association was replicated in an independent cohort. A further reported finding was that TCR beta sequences accurately predicted the HLA-A and HLA-B alleles for most subjects in the first cohort. In a later analysis, TCR association rates were found to vary across HLA loci, with the most associated TCRs seen for DRB1 alleles and the fewest for HLA-C alleles. In vitro tests confirmed that three of the cytomegalovirus-associated TCR beta chains recognize cytomegalovirus antigens. CMV serostatus was the only immune exposure information available for the cohort. A group of highly shared sequence variants was considered likely to be a technical artifact of the sequencing pipeline. Because some donors lacked HLA typing at each locus, the association tests relied only on the typed subset. In an earlier analysis of approximately 590 of the donors, most TCR beta V segments were observed in productive rearrangements about 90% or about 30% of the time, broadly matching IMGT annotations. A later analysis associated roughly 17,000 TCR beta sequences with specific HLA alleles at a false discovery rate of 0.05. Linkage disequilibrium might explain the correlated functional status among segregating V segments, but an unknown experimental factor could not be ruled out. Compared with the 666-donor mean, donors in an Asian-associated ancestry cluster had fewer N-insertions in productive TCRs, according to a later genetic analysis. A later analysis reported that several top co-occurrence clusters appeared linked to parvovirus B19, influenza, CMV and Epstein-Barr virus.

V loses 4 bases of germline sequence and J loses 1 base, and the interval between the two ends is 11 bases. CDR1 and CDR2, looked up from the germline V gene (reference sequence), are SGHNT and YYREEE. From the cysteine through the phenylalanine, the CDR3 covers 14 amino acids. Only the CDR3 region is kept as DNA, spanning 42 bases read in frame from base 1. The cohort was made up of approximately 700 healthy bone marrow donors. All cohort members were sampled while nominally healthy, although unrecorded immune exposures were likely present. The donor tested CMV seronegative and was one of the 352 seronegative cohort members. Each donor provided a peripheral blood sample, and peripheral blood mononuclear cells were used for TCR beta sequencing. The Qiagen DNeasy Blood Extraction Kit was used to extract genomic DNA from the blood cell samples.

The sequence derives from a man aged 35-49 years in good health and CMV-seronegative. In this chain, TRBV5-4 is recombined with TRBJ1-1, and perhaps TRBD1 as D gene, on 6 matching bases. The sequenced sample consisted of PBMCs. The nucleotide sequence reads as follows: TGTGCCAGCAGCCGGAGGGGGGGGAACACTGAAGCTTTCTTT. It translates to CASSRRGGNTEAFF.